What follows are 8 T cell receptor beta chains derived from one specimen sequenced in a study of T-cell memory formation after mild COVID-19. Each CDR3 protein is one row after TCRdb ran MiXCR on the 5' RACE reads. The sample contains about 110,000 distinct CDR3 sequences, approximately 21% of which appear only once. Sequenced: PBMCs or a T cell subset sorted from them (not recorded which). These receptors all come from a man younger than 30 who had mild COVID-19 (a few samples of this study predate the infection). Cell type and time point are not known.

The chain links TRBV5-1 to TRBJ1-5, with 9 bases aligning to TRBD1. CDR1 is SGHRS, CDR2 YFSETQ, per germline. This CDR3 is 23 amino acids long. The ends lost 1 base at V and 2 bases at J; junction bases unmatched: 25. Here the CDR3 reads CASSLKELTGGVRLSIGNQPQHF. The CDR3 DNA is TGCGCCAGCAGCTTGAAAGAGTTGACAGGGGGAGTGAGGTTGTCAATCGGCAATCAGCCCCAGCATTTT.

The table lists this clonotype with a few counts. The gene calls are TRBV16 and TRBJ2-7; 7 bases match TRBD1. Germline V gives CDR1 KGHSY, CDR2 FQNENV. This CDR3 spans 15 amino acids. The trim removed 0 bases at V and 3 bases at J, leaving 5 bases unmatched. This CDR3 reads CASSQSTGVFYEQYV. CDR3 bases: TGTGCCAGCAGCCAATCCACAGGGGTTTTCTACGAGCAGTACGTC.

This clonotype showed up just a few times. This sequence joins TRBV4-1 and TRBJ2-1, with TRBD2 identical over 7 bases. The junction had 4 bases not matched to a gene; V was cut back by 3 bases and J by 8 bases. Per germline, CDR1 MGHRA and CDR2 YSYEKL. This CDR3 is 13 amino acids long. The CDR3 spells CASSHGGLDEQFF. CDR3 bases: TGCGCCAGCAGCCACGGGGGGTTGGATGAGCAGTTCTTC.

This clonotype has just a few counts. J is TRBJ2-5 and V is TRBV11-2, with D possibly TRBD1 on 5 matching bases. The CDR3 spans 17 residues. V lost 4 bases and J lost 1, with 19 bases in between. CDR1 is SGHAT, CDR2 FQNNGV, per germline. CDR3 residues: CASSWGYDTISQETQYF. The CDR3 region has the DNA TGTGCCAGCAGCTGGGGCTATGACACCATCAGCCAAGAGACCCAGTACTTC. The full variable domain, rest sourced from reference TRBV11-2 and TRBJ2-5, is EAGVAQSPRYKIIEKRQSVAFWCNPISGHATLYWYQQILGQGPKLLIQFQNNGVVDDSQLPKDRFSAERLKGVDSTLKIQPAKLEDSAVYLCASSWGYDTISQETQYFGPGTRLLVL.

The rearrangement uses TRBV15 and TRBJ2-5; D might be TRBD1 or TRBD2, each matching 6 bases. V was shortened by 0 bases and J by 0 bases, with 11 bases between the two germline ends. Per germline, CDR1 LNHNV and CDR2 YYDKDF (reference sequence). The CDR3 length is 16 residues. The CDR3 DNA reads as TGTGCCACCAGCAGAGATGAGGGGGAGGACCAAGAGACCCAGTACTTC. Encoded protein: CATSRDEGEDQETQYF.

This clonotype appeared a few times. The J gene is TRBJ2-7, the V gene TRBV18; unclear D gene. V lost 0 bases and J 3 bases, leaving 6 bases between the germline ends. In germline, CDR1 is KGHSH, CDR2 LQKENI. This CDR3 has 13 residues. The CDR3 DNA reads TGTGCCAGCTCACCACCTCATAGCTACGAGCAGTACGTC. It yields the protein CASSPPHSYEQYV.

This clonotype was observed a handful of times. The chain links TRBV6-4 to TRBJ2-3, with 13 bases that match TRBD2. CDR1 and CDR2 from the germline V gene are MRHNA and SNTAGT. With 6 bases clipped from V and 5 bases from J, the junction kept 5 bases outside the gene matches. CDR3 size: 15 residues. Written as DNA, the CDR3 is TGTGCCAGCAGCGAGGGACTAGCGGGGATAGATACGCAGTATTTT. Protein: CASSEGLAGIDTQYF.

This clonotype showed up just a few times. The gene calls are TRBV29-1 and TRBJ1-2; D unresolved. The V and J ends lost 2 bases and 4 bases respectively, with 5 bases between them. Germline V gives CDR1 SQVTM, CDR2 ANQGSEA. CDR3 size: 11 residues. CDR3 sequence (DNA): TGCAGCGTTGAATGGGGCTATGGCTACACCTTC. Translated: CSVEWGYGYTF. Looking up the rest from reference TRBV29-1 and TRBJ1-2 gives the full variable domain: SAVISQKPSRDICQRGTSLTIQCQVDSQVTMMFWYRQQPGQSLTLIATANQGSEATYESGFVIDKFPISRPNLTFSTLTVSNMSPEDSSIYLCSVEWGYGYTFGSGTRLTVV.